This TCR beta chain was documented in a study of PD-1 blockade in classical Hodgkin lymphoma. Described time point: cycle 4 day 1 (C4D1), after five to seven weeks of nivolumab. Every one of the patients relapsed after autologous stem cell transplantation (brentuximab vedotin exposure was variable). Trimming shortened V by 4 bases and J by 9 bases, and 19 bases separated the two germline ends. CDR3 length: 14 residues. Germline V gives CDR1 GTSNPN, CDR2 SVGIG (reference sequence). The protocol was immunoSEQ multiplex PCR, while the TCRdb copy is restricted to in-frame clones and leaves out a portion. Among 96,000 or so clones listed, roughly 91% were seen once.

The V and J genes are TRBV30 and TRBJ1-5; maybe TRBD1 (5 bases). The clonotype comes from a human donor with classical Hodgkin lymphoma. Specimen: peripheral blood mononuclear cells (PBMCs), collected before the fourth cycle of nivolumab. CDR3 amino acids: CAWTPSGTIRPQHF. The CDR3 nucleotides are TGTGCCTGGACACCTTCGGGGACCATTCGGCCCCAGCATTTT.